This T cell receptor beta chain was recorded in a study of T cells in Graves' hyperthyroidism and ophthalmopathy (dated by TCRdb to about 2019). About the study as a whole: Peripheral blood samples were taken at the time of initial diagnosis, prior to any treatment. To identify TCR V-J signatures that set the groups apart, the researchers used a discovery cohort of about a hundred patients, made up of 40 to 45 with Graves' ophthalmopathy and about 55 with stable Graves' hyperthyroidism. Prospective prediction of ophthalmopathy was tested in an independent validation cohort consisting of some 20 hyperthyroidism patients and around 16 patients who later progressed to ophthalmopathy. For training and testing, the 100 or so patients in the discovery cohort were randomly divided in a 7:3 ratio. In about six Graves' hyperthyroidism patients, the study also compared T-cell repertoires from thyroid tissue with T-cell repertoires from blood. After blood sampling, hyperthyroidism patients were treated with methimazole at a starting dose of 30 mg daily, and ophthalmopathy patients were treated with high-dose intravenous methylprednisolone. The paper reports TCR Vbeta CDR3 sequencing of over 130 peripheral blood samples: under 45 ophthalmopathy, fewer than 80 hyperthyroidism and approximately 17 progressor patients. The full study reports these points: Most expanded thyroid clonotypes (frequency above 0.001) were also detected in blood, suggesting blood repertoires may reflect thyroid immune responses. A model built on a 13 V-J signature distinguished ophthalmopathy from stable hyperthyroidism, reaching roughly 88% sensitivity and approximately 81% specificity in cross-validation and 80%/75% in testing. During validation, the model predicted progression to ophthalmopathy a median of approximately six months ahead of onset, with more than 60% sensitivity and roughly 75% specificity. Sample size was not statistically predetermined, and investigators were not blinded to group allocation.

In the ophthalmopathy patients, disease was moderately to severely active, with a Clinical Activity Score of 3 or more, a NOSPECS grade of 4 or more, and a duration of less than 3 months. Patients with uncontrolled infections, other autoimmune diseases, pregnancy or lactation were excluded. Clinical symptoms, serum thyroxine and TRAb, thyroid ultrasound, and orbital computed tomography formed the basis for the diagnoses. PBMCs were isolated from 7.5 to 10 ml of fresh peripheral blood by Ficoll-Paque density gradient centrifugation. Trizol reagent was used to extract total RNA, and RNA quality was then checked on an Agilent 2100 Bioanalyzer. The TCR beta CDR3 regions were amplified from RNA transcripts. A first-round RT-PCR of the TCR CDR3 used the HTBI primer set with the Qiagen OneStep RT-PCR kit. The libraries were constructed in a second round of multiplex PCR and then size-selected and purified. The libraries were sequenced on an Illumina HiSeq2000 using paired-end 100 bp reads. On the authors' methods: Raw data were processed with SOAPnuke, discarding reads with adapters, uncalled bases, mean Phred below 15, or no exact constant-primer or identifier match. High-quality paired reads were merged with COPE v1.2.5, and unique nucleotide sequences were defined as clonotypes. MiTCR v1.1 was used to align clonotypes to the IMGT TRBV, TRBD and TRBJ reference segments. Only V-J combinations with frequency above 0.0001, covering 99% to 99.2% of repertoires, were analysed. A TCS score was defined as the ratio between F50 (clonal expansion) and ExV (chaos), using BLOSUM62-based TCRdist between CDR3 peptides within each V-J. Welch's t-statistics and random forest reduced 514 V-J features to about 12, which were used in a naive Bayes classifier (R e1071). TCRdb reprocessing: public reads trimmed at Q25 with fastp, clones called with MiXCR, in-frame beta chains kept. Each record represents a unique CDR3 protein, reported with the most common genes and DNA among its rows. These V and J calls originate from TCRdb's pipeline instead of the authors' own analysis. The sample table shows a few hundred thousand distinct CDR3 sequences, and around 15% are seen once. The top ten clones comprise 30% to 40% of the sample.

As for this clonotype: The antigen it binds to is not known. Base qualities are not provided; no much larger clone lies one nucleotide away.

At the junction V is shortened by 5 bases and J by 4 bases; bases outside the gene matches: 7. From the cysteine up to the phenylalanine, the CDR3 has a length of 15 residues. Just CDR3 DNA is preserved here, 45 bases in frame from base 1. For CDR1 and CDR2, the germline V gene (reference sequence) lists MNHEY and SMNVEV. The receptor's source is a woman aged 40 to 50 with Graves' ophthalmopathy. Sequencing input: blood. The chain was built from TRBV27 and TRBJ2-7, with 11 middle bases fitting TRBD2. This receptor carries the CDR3 CASSPEIAGGYEQYF. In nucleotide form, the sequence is TGTGCCAGCAGTCCTGAGATAGCGGGAGGGTACGAGCAGTACTTC.